One sample yielded the 12 T cell receptor beta chains listed below, sequenced in a study of identical twins. TCRdb fed the 5' RACE reads into MiXCR, producing one record per CDR3 protein. The sample contains about 190,000 distinct CDR3 sequences, roughly 15% of which appear only once. A further study also used this sample, focusing on T cells expressing NK-cell markers.

The sequenced sample was CD8+ T cells sorted from blood. These receptors were taken from a young woman in good health.

V is TRBV2 and J is TRBJ2-7; 12 bases map to TRBD2. CDR1 and CDR2 from the germline V gene are SNHLY and FYNNEI. Germline trimming cut 4 bases from V and 6 bases from J; bases unmatched to any gene: 7. The CDR3 is 15 amino acids. The CDR3 DNA sequence: TGTGCCAGCAGTGGGACTAGCGGGATTTGGGGCGAGCAGTACTTC. Encoded protein: CASSGTSGIWGEQYF. Together with reference TRBV2 and TRBJ2-7, the CDR3 gives the full variable domain: EPEVTQTPSHQVTQMGQEVILRCVPISNHLYFYWYRQILGQKVEFLVSFYNNEISEKSEIFDDQFSVERPDGSNFTLKIRSTKLEDSAMYFCASSGTSGIWGEQYFGPGTRLTVT.

The genes are TRBV10-3 and TRBJ1-3; 9 nucleotides match TRBD1. The CDR3 runs to 13 residues. Germline CDR1 and CDR2: ENHRY and SYGVKD. The CDR3: CAGQGDSGNTIYF. DNA of the CDR3: TGTGCGGGACAGGGAGACTCGGGAAACACCATATATTTT.

This clonotype was seen only a few times. This chain uses TRBV7-2 with TRBJ2-3; 9 nucleotides align to TRBD2. CDR1 and CDR2 (germline): SGHTA, FQGNSA. This CDR3 contains 16 residues. J was trimmed by 4 bases and V by 3 bases; bases with no gene match: 8. CDR3 residues: CASSFNLAGAADTQYF. CDR3 sequence (DNA): TGTGCCAGCAGCTTTAATTTAGCGGGAGCCGCAGATACGCAGTATTTT.

This clonotype was seen a few times. This chain connects TRBV6-2 or TRBV6-3 to TRBJ1-1, with unresolved D. The CDR3 is 11 amino acids. Germline V gene data show CDR1 as MNHEY and CDR2 as SVGEGT. Trimming took off 8 bases at V and 1 base at J, with 5 bases between the two ends. The CDR3 DNA is TGTGCCAGCTCAGCGAACACTGAAGCTTTCTTT. Residues: CASSANTEAFF.

The V and J genes are TRBV25-1 and TRBJ2-1; 10 bases match TRBD1. Germline CDR1 MGHDK, CDR2 SYGVNS. The CDR3 has 16 residues. V lost 2 bases and J lost 8; bases outside the gene matches: 9. The CDR3 reads CASSEGETGGIYEQFF. The CDR3 nucleotides read TGTGCCAGCAGTGAAGGGGAGACAGGGGGCATCTATGAGCAGTTCTTC.

There are a few counts of this clonotype. V usage is TRBV7-8 and J usage is TRBJ1-2; a weak D match, TRBD1 (5 bases). Trimming left V 3 bases short and J 13 bases short, with 15 bases between. Germline V gene lookup returns CDR1 SGHVS and CDR2 FQNEAQ. The CDR3 loop spans 12 amino acids. The DNA of the CDR3 is TGTGCCAGCAGCTTCAGCGAAAGCAGGGCCACCTTC. Amino acid sequence: CASSFSESRATF.

Many counts were recorded for this clonotype. The chain recombines TRBV12-3 or TRBV12-4 with TRBJ2-7; D is undetermined. CDR3 size: 14 residues. V was clipped by 3 bases and J by 6 bases, with 15 bases between them. The CDR3 DNA reads TGTGCCAGCAGTTTCTCTCTAGGGTCCACCGAGCAGTACTTC. Protein: CASSFSLGSTEQYF.

There are a few counts of this clonotype. V gene TRBV10-3 combines with J gene TRBJ2-2; 10 bases fit TRBD2. The germline V gene has CDR1 ENHRY and CDR2 SYGVKD. The CDR3 extends over 16 amino acids. The V segment lost 4 bases and the J segment 2 bases; nucleotides outside the gene matches: 4. This CDR3 is CAISAPSGGNTGELFF. The CDR3 DNA follows: TGTGCCATCAGTGCTCCTAGCGGGGGAAACACCGGGGAGCTGTTTTTT.

This clonotype was counted between two and nine times. The rearrangement joins TRBV7-9 to TRBJ2-2, with 10 bases lining up with TRBD2. The CDR3 length is 16 residues. Trimming took 4 bases from V and 2 from J; bases not matched to a gene: 4. Germline CDR1 SEHNR, CDR2 FQNEAQ (reference sequence). CDR3: CASSSGLAYNTGELFF. CDR3 DNA: TGTGCCAGCAGCTCGGGACTAGCGTACAACACCGGGGAGCTGTTTTTT.

This clonotype has only one observation. This chain joins TRBV7-9 and TRBJ2-3; TRBD2 is a possible D gene (5 bases). From germline, CDR1 is SEHNR and CDR2 FQNEAQ (reference sequence). The CDR3 has 13 residues. V lost 4 bases and J 10 bases, leaving 15 bases between the germline ends. CDR3 sequence: CASSYPIERAQYF. The DNA of the CDR3 is TGTGCCAGCAGCTACCCGATAGAGAGGGCGCAGTATTTT.

The gene calls are TRBV9 and TRBJ2-1, with D possibly matching TRBD2 (5 bases). Trimming pared 0 bases from V and 9 bases from J, leaving 10 bases between. The length of the CDR3 is 13 residues. Germline CDR1 and CDR2: SGDLS and YYNGEE. CDR3 sequence reads: CASSVVSGGEQFF. In nucleotides, the CDR3 is TGTGCCAGCAGCGTAGTTTCAGGAGGTGAGCAGTTCTTC.

This clonotype appeared a few times. The chain has TRBV10-3 and TRBJ2-7; 7 nucleotides align to TRBD1. The CDR3 spans 15 residues. CDR1 is ENHRY, CDR2 SYGVKD, per germline. Trimming at V came to 3 bases and at J to 7 bases, leaving 12 bases not matched to a gene. The DNA for the CDR3 is TGTGCCATCAGTGAAACAGCCGGGACAGTAGAGGAGCAGTACTTC. Its translation is CAISETAGTVEEQYF.